The 14 T cell receptor beta chains below come from one sample, sequenced in a study of Ad26.COV2.S vaccination and SARS-CoV-2 variants. Treatment specified: 15 to 20 received Ad26.COV2.S at low or high dose, single or two shots; roughly five received placebo; per-sample allocation not given. All samples were drawn on day 63, counting from the first vaccine or placebo injection. TCRdb keeps only in-frame clones here, not all; method: immunoSEQ multiplex PCR. The sample has around 380,000 clones; roughly nine tenths are singletons. The sample was peripheral blood, taken in a trial of Ad26.COV2.S vaccine versus placebo. These receptors were obtained from a person aged 18-65 years who received the Ad26.COV2.S COVID-19 vaccine or a placebo.

The V and J genes are TRBV7-9 and TRBJ1-3, with D possibly matching TRBD1 (6 bases). Trimming pared 5 bases from V and 6 bases from J, leaving 11 bases between. The CDR3 sequence is 13 residues long. Germline loops: CDR1 SEHNR, CDR2 FQNEAQ (reference sequence). Here the CDR3 DNA reads TGTGCCAGCAGCCAGGACAGCACAAACACCATATATTTT. Its translation is CASSQDSTNTIYF.

The chain employs TRBV5-1 and TRBJ1-2; no clear D. The CDR3 is 15 residues long. Germline values: CDR1 SGHRS, CDR2 YFSETQ. The germline V and J ends were trimmed by 0 bases and 4 bases, with 13 bases remaining between them. CDR3 region: CASSLEVGPSYGYTF. CDR3 nucleotide sequence: TGCGCCAGCAGCTTGGAGGTAGGGCCTAGCTATGGCTACACCTTC.

V usage is TRBV4-3 and J usage is TRBJ1-1; D not certain. This CDR3 contains 15 residues. Trimming pared 1 base from V and 0 bases from J, leaving 9 bases between. Per the germline V gene, CDR1 is LGHNA and CDR2 is YSLEER. Here the CDR3 reads CASSQVPGMNTEAFF. The DNA of the CDR3 is TGCGCCAGCAGCCAAGTGCCGGGTATGAACACTGAAGCTTTCTTT.

DNA of the CDR3: TGTGCCAGCAGCCGCGCGAGGGAAAAACTGTTTTTT. It is translated as CASSRAREKLFF. The chain employs TRBV16 and TRBJ1-4; D call uncertain. Trimming shortened V by 4 bases and J by 8 bases, and 8 bases separated the two germline ends. This CDR3 comprises 12 residues. CDR1 KGHSY and CDR2 FQNENV come from the germline V gene.

This clone was detected only once. Here the CDR3 reads CASSYAAGKGNTIYF. The CDR3, as DNA: TGTGCCAGCAGTTACGCGGCAGGAAAGGGAAACACCATATATTTT. This chain connects TRBV6-5 to TRBJ1-3; D gene ambiguous. V shed 2 bases and J shed 4 bases, with 12 bases lying between them. The CDR3 length is 15 residues. CDR1 is MNHEY and CDR2 is SVGAGI in the germline V gene.

CDR3 DNA: TGCAGTGCTAGTCAAACCGAGGCAGGGGGGTACGCTTTCTTT. Translation gives CSASQTEAGGYAFF. The rearrangement links TRBV20-1 to TRBJ1-1; TRBD1 agrees at 7 bases. CDR3 length equals 14 residues. The V gene's germline CDR1 is DFQATT and CDR2 SNEGSKA (reference sequence). V shed 3 bases and J 11 bases; nucleotides not matched to a gene: 15.

The chain joins TRBV7-9 to TRBJ1-6; 7 bases map to TRBD1. J lost 3 bases, V lost 2 bases, and 4 bases had no gene match. The CDR3 totals 16 residues. In germline, CDR1 is SEHNR, CDR2 FQNEAQ (reference sequence). The CDR3 protein is CASSLFRDSYNSPLHF. The CDR3 region has the DNA TGTGCCAGCAGCTTATTCCGGGACAGCTATAATTCACCCCTCCACTTT.

This rearrangement joins TRBV10-3 to TRBJ1-2, with TRBD1 matching over 8 bases. The junction had 8 bases not matched to a gene; V was cut back by 3 bases and J by 8 bases. This CDR3 has 14 amino acids. The V gene's germline CDR1 is ENHRY and CDR2 SYGVKD. The CDR3 sequence: CAISDRTGTGGYTF. In DNA form, the CDR3 reads TGTGCCATCAGTGACCGGACAGGGACAGGCGGCTACACCTTC.

The V and J genes are TRBV18 and TRBJ1-1, with D perhaps TRBD1 (6 bases). V was shortened by 3 bases and J by 8 bases, with 10 bases between the two germline ends. The CDR3 has 12 amino acids. The V gene's germline CDR1 is KGHSH and CDR2 LQKENI. The CDR3 region is CASSPTGQEAFF. CDR3 bases: TGTGCCAGCTCACCTACAGGGCAGGAAGCTTTCTTT.

The chain is built from TRBV7-6 and TRBJ1-3; maybe TRBD1 (5 bases). Germline CDR1 SGHVS, CDR2 FNYEAQ. Trimming took 0 bases from V and 10 from J, leaving 10 bases between them. This CDR3 spans 13 amino acids. In DNA, the CDR3 is TGTGCCAGCAGCTTAGCGAGGGGTACGACCATATATTTT. Its protein is CASSLARGTTIYF.

A note on this clone: Additional DNA sequences in this sample encode the identical CDR3. The rearrangement uses TRBV5-4 and TRBJ2-1; 10 bases line up with TRBD2. There are 15 residues in the CDR3. Germline CDR1 reads SGHNT; CDR2 reads YYREEE (reference sequence). Unmatched junction bases numbered 5, after V lost 4 bases and J lost 4 bases. CDR3 protein: CASSPSGGLYNEQFF. DNA of the CDR3: TGTGCCAGCAGCCCTAGCGGGGGACTGTACAATGAGCAGTTCTTC.

The V and J genes are TRBV5-1 and TRBJ1-1, with a weak D call TRBD1 (6 bases). With 2 bases removed from V and 12 bases from J, the gap between germline ends came to 14 bases. The germline V gene encodes CDR1 SGHRS and CDR2 YFSETQ. The CDR3 is 12 amino acids. The CDR3 here is CASSFTGIATFF. The CDR3 bases are TGCGCCAGCAGCTTCACAGGGATAGCAACTTTCTTT.

This sequence joins TRBV30 and TRBJ2-7; D call uncertain. The CDR3 is made up of 14 amino acids. V was trimmed by 0 bases and J by 1 base, leaving 10 bases between them. Germline assignment: CDR1 GTSNPN and CDR2 SVGIG (reference sequence). The CDR3 coding sequence is TGTGCCTGGAGTGTAATCCCACGGTCCTACGAGCAGTACTTC. Translation gives CAWSVIPRSYEQYF.

V gene TRBV1 combines with J gene TRBJ2-1; the DNA was not compared with TRBD2, the D call given in the table. TRBV1 is an annotated pseudogene. This CDR3 region has 13 residues. The CDR3 spells CTSSKLAGFVQFF. The CDR3 DNA reads as TGCACCAGCAGCAAACTAGCGGGGTTTGTGCAGTTCTTC.